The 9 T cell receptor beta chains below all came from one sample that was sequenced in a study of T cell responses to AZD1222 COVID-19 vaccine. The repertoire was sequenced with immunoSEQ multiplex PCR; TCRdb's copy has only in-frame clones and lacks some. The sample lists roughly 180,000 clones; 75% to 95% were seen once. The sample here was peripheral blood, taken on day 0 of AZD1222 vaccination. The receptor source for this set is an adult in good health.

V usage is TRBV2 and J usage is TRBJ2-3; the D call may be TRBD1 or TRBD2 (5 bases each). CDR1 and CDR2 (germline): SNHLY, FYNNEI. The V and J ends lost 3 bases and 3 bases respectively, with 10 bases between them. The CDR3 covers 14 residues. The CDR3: CASSESWGTDTQYF. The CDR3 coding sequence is TGTGCCAGCAGTGAGTCCTGGGGGACAGATACGCAGTATTTT.

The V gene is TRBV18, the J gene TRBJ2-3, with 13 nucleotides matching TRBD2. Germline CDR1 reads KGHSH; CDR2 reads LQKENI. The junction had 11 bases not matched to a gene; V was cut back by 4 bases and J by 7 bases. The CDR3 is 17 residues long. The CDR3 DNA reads TGTGCCAGCTCACTTCTTACGGGACTAGCGGGGCGGAATACGCAGTATTTT. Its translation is CASSLLTGLAGRNTQYF.

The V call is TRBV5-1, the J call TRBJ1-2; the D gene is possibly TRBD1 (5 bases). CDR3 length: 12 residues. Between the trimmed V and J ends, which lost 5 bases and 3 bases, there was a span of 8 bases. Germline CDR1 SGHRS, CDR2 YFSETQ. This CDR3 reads CASRGGDYGYTF. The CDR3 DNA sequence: TGCGCCAGCAGGGGAGGGGACTATGGCTACACCTTC.

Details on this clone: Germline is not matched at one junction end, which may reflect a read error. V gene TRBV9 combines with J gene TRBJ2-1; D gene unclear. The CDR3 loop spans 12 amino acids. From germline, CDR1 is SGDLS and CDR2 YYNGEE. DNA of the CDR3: TGTGCCAGCAGCACCTCCCACAATGAGCAGTTCTTC. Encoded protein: CASSTSHNEQFF.

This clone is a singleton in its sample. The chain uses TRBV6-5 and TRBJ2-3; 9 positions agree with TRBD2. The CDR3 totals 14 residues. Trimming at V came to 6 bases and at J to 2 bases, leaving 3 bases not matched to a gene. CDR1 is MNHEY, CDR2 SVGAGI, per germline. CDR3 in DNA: TGTGCCAGCAGCTTAGCGGGGGCCACAGATACGCAGTATTTT. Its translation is CASSLAGATDTQYF.

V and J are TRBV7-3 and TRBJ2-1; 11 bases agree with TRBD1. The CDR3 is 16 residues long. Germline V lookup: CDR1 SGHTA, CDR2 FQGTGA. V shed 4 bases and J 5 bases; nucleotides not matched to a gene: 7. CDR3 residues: CASSSRDRGVHNEQFF. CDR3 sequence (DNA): TGTGCCAGCAGCTCGCGGGACAGGGGGGTTCACAATGAGCAGTTCTTC.

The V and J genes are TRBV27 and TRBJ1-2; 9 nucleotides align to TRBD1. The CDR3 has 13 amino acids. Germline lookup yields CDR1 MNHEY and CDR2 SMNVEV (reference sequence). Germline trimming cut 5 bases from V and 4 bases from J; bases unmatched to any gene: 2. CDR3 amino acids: CASSQGQGYGYTF. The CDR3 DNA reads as TGTGCCAGCAGTCAGGGACAGGGCTATGGCTACACCTTC.

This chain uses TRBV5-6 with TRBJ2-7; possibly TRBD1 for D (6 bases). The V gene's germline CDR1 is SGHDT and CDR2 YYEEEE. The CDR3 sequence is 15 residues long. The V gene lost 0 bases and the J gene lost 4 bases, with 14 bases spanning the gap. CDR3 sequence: CASSLGQGSWYEQYF. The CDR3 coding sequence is TGTGCCAGCAGCTTGGGGCAGGGGAGTTGGTACGAGCAGTACTTC. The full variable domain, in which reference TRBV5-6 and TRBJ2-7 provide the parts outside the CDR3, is DAGVTQSPTHLIKTRGQQVTLRCSPKSGHDTVSWYQQALGQGPQFIFQYYEEEERQRGNFPDRFSGHQFPNYSSELNVNALLLGDSALYLCASSLGQGSWYEQYFGPGTRLTVT.

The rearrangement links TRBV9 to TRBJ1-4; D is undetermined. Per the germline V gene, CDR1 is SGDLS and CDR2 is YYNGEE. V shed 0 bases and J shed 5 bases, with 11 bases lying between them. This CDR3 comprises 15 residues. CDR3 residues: CASSVGVFGNEKLFF. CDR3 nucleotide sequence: TGTGCCAGCAGCGTAGGAGTCTTCGGGAATGAAAAACTGTTTTTT.